These 18 T cell receptor beta chains were all obtained from the same sample, sequenced in a study of shared T cell receptors in the human thymus. Clones were read by immunoSEQ multiplex PCR, and TCRdb kept only the in-frame ones, dropping some. This table has some 640,000 clones, roughly 86% appearing once. These data were also reused for a study on human thymus T cells.

What was sequenced was thymocytes. The receptors derive from a boy less than two years old with a congenital heart defect.

This chain joins TRBV2 and TRBJ2-7; 8 bases map to TRBD1. CDR3 size: 14 residues. After removal of 3 bases from V and 4 bases from J, the junction contained 5 bases not matched to a gene. Germline values: CDR1 SNHLY, CDR2 FYNNEI. The CDR3: CASSERTGLYEQYF. CDR3 DNA sequence: TGTGCCAGCAGTGAGAGGACAGGGCTATACGAGCAGTACTTC.

The gene calls are TRBV6-5 and TRBJ2-7; 11 nucleotides line up with TRBD1. J was trimmed by 6 bases and V by 6 bases; bases with no gene match: 7. The CDR3 consists of 14 residues. CDR1 is MNHEY and CDR2 is SVGAGI in the germline V gene. CDR3 loop: CASSSGTGGFEQYF. CDR3 DNA: TGTGCCAGCAGCTCCGGGACAGGGGGTTTCGAGCAGTACTTC.

This chain links TRBV5-4 with TRBJ2-1; 11 bases agree with TRBD2. V dropped 2 bases and J dropped 4; count of bases not matched to a gene: 2. The CDR3 spans 15 residues. Per the germline V gene, CDR1 is SGHNT and CDR2 is YYREEE (reference sequence). The CDR3 reads CASSLTSGSYNEQFF. The CDR3 DNA reads as TGTGCCAGCAGCTTAACTAGCGGGAGTTACAATGAGCAGTTCTTC.

This clone appeared a few times. The V and J genes are TRBV6-7 and TRBJ2-1; D is possibly TRBD2 (6 bases). TRBV6-7 is annotated as an ORF whose role is uncertain. The CDR3 runs 18 residues. The V end was cut by 4 bases, the J end by 3 bases, with 22 bases between. The DNA for the CDR3 is TGTGCCAGCAGTTTCCCGGGACCGGGGGTTACGGACTACAATGAGCAGTTCTTC. Its protein is CASSFPGPGVTDYNEQFF.

The sample holds one count of this clone. The J gene is TRBJ1-1, the V gene TRBV19; 7 nucleotides line up with TRBD1. CDR3 size: 13 residues. Trimming took 6 bases from V and 8 from J; bases not matched to a gene: 9. Germline V lookup: CDR1 LNHDA, CDR2 SQIVND (reference sequence). The CDR3 spells CASRPRQGVEAFF. The CDR3 nucleotides read TGTGCCAGTAGGCCTAGACAGGGCGTAGAAGCTTTCTTT.

The rearrangement links TRBV7-3 to TRBJ2-1, with 9 bases matching TRBD1. Germline V gives CDR1 SGHTA, CDR2 FQGTGA. J was trimmed by 0 bases and V by 5 bases; bases with no gene match: 2. This CDR3 has 15 amino acids. The CDR3 DNA is TGTGCCAGCAGCGAGACAGGGGGCTCCTACAATGAGCAGTTCTTC. Amino acid sequence: CASSETGGSYNEQFF.

The chain employs TRBV7-2 and TRBJ1-3, with a weak D call TRBD1 (5 bases). This CDR3 is built from 18 residues. With 4 bases removed from V and 0 bases from J, the gap between germline ends came to 19 bases. CDR1 and CDR2 from the germline V gene are SGHTA and FQGNSA. CDR3 in DNA: TGTGCCAGCAGCTCGCCCGGGGAGGGGCCAGACTCTGGAAACACCATATATTTT. Its translation is CASSSPGEGPDSGNTIYF.

This chain connects TRBV15 to TRBJ1-1; no clear D. CDR3 length equals 10 residues. Germline V lookup: CDR1 LNHNV, CDR2 YYDKDF (reference sequence). V shed 11 bases and J shed 5 bases, with 9 bases lying between them. CDR3 coding DNA: TGTGCCGTCGGGAGTACTGAAGCTTTCTTT. Encoded protein: CAVGSTEAFF.

The chain is built from TRBV6-1 and TRBJ2-3; 7 bases match TRBD1. This CDR3 has 14 residues. Losses at the gene ends were 5 bases for V and 4 bases for J; bases not matched to a gene: 6. Looked up from germline, CDR1 is MNHNS and CDR2 is SASEGT. The CDR3: CASSPGTVSDTQYF. In nucleotides, the CDR3 is TGTGCCAGCAGTCCCGGGACAGTATCAGATACGCAGTATTTT.

The chain is built from TRBV19 and TRBJ2-3; 7 bases align to TRBD2. CDR1 is LNHDA and CDR2 is SQIVND in the germline V gene (reference sequence). Trimming removed 3 bases from V and 2 bases from J; junction bases left unmatched: 5. This CDR3 is built from 15 residues. This chain's CDR3 is CASSMREKNTDTQYF. CDR3 in DNA: TGTGCCAGTAGTATGCGGGAGAAGAACACAGATACGCAGTATTTT.

The CDR3 loop reads CASSYSVGQGRGYTF. The CDR3, as DNA: TGTGCCAGCAGTTACTCGGTGGGACAGGGGCGCGGGTACACCTTC. V and J are TRBV6-6 and TRBJ1-2, with 10 bases fitting TRBD1. V shed 0 bases and J 11 bases; nucleotides not matched to a gene: 9. Germline V CDR1 and CDR2: MNHNY, SVGAGI (reference sequence). This CDR3 comprises 15 residues.

This rearrangement joins TRBV4-3 to TRBJ1-5, with TRBD1 as a possible D gene (5 bases). Trimming took 4 bases from V and 6 from J, leaving 10 bases between them. The germline CDR1 and CDR2 sequences are LGHNA and YSLEER. This CDR3 has 13 residues. The CDR3 loop reads CASSLWRGQPQHF. CDR3 nucleotides: TGCGCCAGCAGCCTATGGAGGGGTCAGCCCCAGCATTTT.

In its sample, this clone was seen a few times. The gene calls are TRBV4-1 and TRBJ1-6; D possibly corresponds to TRBD1 (5 bases). CDR1 and CDR2 (germline): MGHRA, YSYEKL. This CDR3 has 16 residues. V dropped 4 bases and J dropped 2 bases, with 12 bases sitting between them. In DNA, the CDR3 is TGCGCCAGCAGCCCCTCCGGGGGGACCTATAATTCACCCCTCCACTTT. As protein: CASSPSGGTYNSPLHF.

The J gene is TRBJ1-6, the V gene TRBV5-1, with unresolved D. This CDR3 is built from 15 residues. V gave up 0 bases and J gave up 7 bases, with 11 bases separating them. Germline CDR1 is SGHRS and CDR2 is YFSETQ. This chain's CDR3 is CASSLEGGFNSPLHF. Written as DNA, the CDR3 is TGCGCCAGCAGCTTGGAGGGAGGGTTCAATTCACCCCTCCACTTT.

The chain recombines TRBV5-6 with TRBJ1-5; 8 bases align to TRBD1. Germline V gene data show CDR1 as SGHDT and CDR2 as YYEEEE. Germline trimming cut 0 bases from V and 9 bases from J; bases unmatched to any gene: 14. There are 17 residues in the CDR3. For the CDR3, the DNA is TGTGCCAGCAGCTTGGGGGTCCATGGACAGGGTACGACGCCCCAGCATTTT. Protein: CASSLGVHGQGTTPQHF.

The gene calls are TRBV28 and TRBJ1-2, with TRBD1 as a possible D gene (5 bases). V was pared by 3 bases and J by 0 bases, with 11 bases between. The germline CDR1 and CDR2 sequences are MDHEN and SYDVKM. The CDR3 is 15 residues long. The CDR3 protein is CASSFYRPTNYGYTF. The CDR3 DNA reads TGTGCCAGCAGTTTCTACAGGCCTACTAACTATGGCTACACCTTC.

This chain connects TRBV6-5 to TRBJ2-5, with 8 bases matching TRBD1. The CDR3 spans 13 residues. Looked up from germline, CDR1 is MNHEY and CDR2 is SVGAGI. Trimming at V came to 8 bases and at J to 5 bases, leaving 7 bases not matched to a gene. CDR3 nucleotides: TGTGCCAGCGGGGCACAGGGGGAGGAGACCCAGTACTTC. Translated, it gives CASGAQGEETQYF.

This chain connects TRBV28 to TRBJ1-3; possibly TRBD1 for D (6 bases). CDR3 length equals 14 residues. V was cut by 7 bases and J by 0 bases, with 10 bases left in between. The germline V gene has CDR1 MDHEN and CDR2 SYDVKM. The CDR3 nucleotides are TGTGCCAGCACATACAGGGCCTCTGGAAACACCATATATTTT. This translates into CASTYRASGNTIYF.